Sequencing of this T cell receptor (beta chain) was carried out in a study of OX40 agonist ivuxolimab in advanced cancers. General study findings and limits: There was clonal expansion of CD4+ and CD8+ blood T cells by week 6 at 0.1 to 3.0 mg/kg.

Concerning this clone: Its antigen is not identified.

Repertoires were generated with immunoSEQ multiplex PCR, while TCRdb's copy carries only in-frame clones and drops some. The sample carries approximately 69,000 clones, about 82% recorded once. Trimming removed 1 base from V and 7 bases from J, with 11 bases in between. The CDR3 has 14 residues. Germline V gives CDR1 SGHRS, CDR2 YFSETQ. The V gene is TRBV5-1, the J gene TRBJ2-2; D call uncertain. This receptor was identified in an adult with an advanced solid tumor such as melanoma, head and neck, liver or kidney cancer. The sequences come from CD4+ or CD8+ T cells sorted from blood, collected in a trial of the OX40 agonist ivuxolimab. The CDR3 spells CASSLYDAGGELFF. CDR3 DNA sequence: TGCGCCAGCAGCTTGTATGATGCCGGCGGGGAGCTGTTTTTT.